This is a list of T cell receptor beta chains from one sample in a study of metastatic and nonmetastatic thyroid tumors. TCRdb reanalyzed the PCR reads via MiXCR. The table shows 20,000 to 25,000 clones, with roughly 15% occurring only once. The source material was tumor tissue. These receptors were obtained from a female donor with papillary thyroid cancer or a benign thyroid nodule (not recorded which). Some clones in this sample may be carry-over from other donors' samples. Both conserved end residues are part of each CDR3. Fields, in order: V gene, clone size, J gene, D gene, CDR3 DNA, CDR3 protein. D genes are given only for firm matches. The listing skips clone size in some rows; elsewhere it reads once, few, many or a size class.

V: TRBV19; size: many; J: TRBJ1-5; D: NA; DNA: TGTGCCAGTAGTATGCAGGGGAGGATCAATCAGCCCCAGCATTTT; CDR3: CASSMQGRINQPQHF
V: TRBV2; size: many; J: TRBJ2-2; D: TRBD1; DNA: TGTGCCAGCACGGACAGGGGGCTAACCGGGGAGCTGTTTTTT; CDR3: CASTDRGLTGELFF
V: TRBV5-6; size: NA; J: TRBJ2-1; D: TRBD1; DNA: TGTGCCAGCATTTATTCTAGGGACAGGGTCAATGAGCAGTTCTTC; CDR3: CASIYSRDRVNEQFF
V: TRBV7-9; size: many; J: TRBJ2-1; D: NA; DNA: TGTGCCAGCAGCTTTAGGGACAATGAGCAGTTCTTC; CDR3: CASSFRDNEQFF
V: TRBV6-1; size: medium-sized; J: TRBJ2-7; D: NA; DNA: TGTGCCTCAGCTTCCAGGGGACCCTACGAGCAGTACTTC; CDR3: CASASRGPYEQYF
V: TRBV27; size: few; J: TRBJ1-4; D: NA; DNA: NA; CDR3: CASSLVAQGWKNCFF
V: TRBV4-2; size: many; J: TRBJ2-1; D: NA; DNA: TGTGCCAGCAGCGAACCTCGGACCTACAATGAGCAGTTCTTC; CDR3: CASSEPRTYNEQFF
V: TRBV6-1; size: NA; J: TRBJ1-3; D: TRBD1; DNA: TGTGCCAGCATTCTTGGACAGGGGTCAGACACCATATATTTT; CDR3: CASILGQGSDTIYF
V: TRBV7-9; size: many; J: TRBJ1-2; D: NA; DNA: TGTGCCAGCAGCCCCCAAGGTCCGGGGCTAAAAAGCTACACCTTC; CDR3: CASSPQGPGLKSYTF
V: TRBV2; size: NA; J: TRBJ1-2; D: TRBD1; DNA: TGTGCAAACAGGGAACCGGGACAGGCGATAAACTATGGCTACACCTTC; CDR3: CANREPGQAINYGYTF
V: TRBV6-1; size: NA; J: TRBJ2-2; D: NA; DNA: TGTGCCAGCAGCCCCGGCGTAGCGGTCTACACCTGGGAGCTGTTTTTT; CDR3: CASSPGVAVYTWELFF
V: TRBV11-3; size: many; J: TRBJ2-2; D: TRBD1; DNA: TGTGCCAGCAGCACCCGGACAGGAACCGGGGAGCTGTTTTTT; CDR3: CASSTRTGTGELFF
V: TRBV12-3/TRBV12-4; size: NA; J: TRBJ2-7; D: TRBD1; DNA: TGTGCCAGCAGTCGGCTAGGGGGCCACGACGAGCAGTACTTC; CDR3: CASSRLGGHDEQYF
V: TRBV19; size: many; J: TRBJ2-1; D: TRBD2; DNA: TGTGCCAGTATTAAAGCGGGAGAGGTATCCTACAATGAGCAGTTCTTC; CDR3: CASIKAGEVSYNEQFF
V: TRBV10-3; size: many; J: TRBJ2-2; D: NA; DNA: TGTGCCATCAGTTCGACAGATACGAACACCGGGGAGCTGTTTTTT; CDR3: CAISSTDTNTGELFF
V: TRBV7-9; size: many; J: TRBJ2-3; D: TRBD2; DNA: TGTGCCAGCCTCCGTCTAGCGGGATCCACAGATACGCAGTATTTT; CDR3: CASLRLAGSTDTQYF
V: TRBV9; size: NA; J: TRBJ2-5; D: TRBD2; DNA: TGTGCCAGCAGCGTAAGGCCCAGCGGGGGGTTAGAGACCCAGTACTTC; CDR3: CASSVRPSGGLETQYF
V: TRBV14; size: many; J: TRBJ2-7; D: NA; DNA: TGTGCCAGCAGCCAAGACGTTTGGGCCGGATACTACGAGCAGTACTTC; CDR3: CASSQDVWAGYYEQYF
V: TRBV25-1; size: NA; J: TRBJ1-2; D: NA; DNA: TGTGCCAGCAGTGATCCAGGGGCTAACTATGGCTACACCTTC; CDR3: CASSDPGANYGYTF
V: TRBV7-6; size: medium-sized; J: TRBJ2-5; D: TRBD1; DNA: TGTGCCAGCAGCTTAGGACAGGGCAAGTACTTC; CDR3: CASSLGQGKYF
V: TRBV28; size: few; J: TRBJ2-2; D: NA; DNA: TGTGCCAGCAGTTCTCCAGGTATCGGGGAGCTGTTTTTT; CDR3: CASSSPGIGELFF
V: TRBV7-2; size: many; J: TRBJ2-1; D: TRBD2; DNA: TGTGCCAGCAGCGGGACTAGCGGGAGTATGAATGAGCAGTTCTTC; CDR3: CASSGTSGSMNEQFF
V: TRBV6-1; size: many; J: TRBJ1-4; D: NA; DNA: TGTGCCAGCAGTGTACAGGGTGCTAATGAAAAACTGTTTTTT; CDR3: CASSVQGANEKLFF
V: TRBV6-5; size: many; J: TRBJ2-1; D: NA; DNA: TGTGCCAGCAGTTACTCGCCAGCCCGAATCGATGAGCAGTTCTTC; CDR3: CASSYSPARIDEQFF
V: TRBV5-5; size: NA; J: TRBJ2-7; D: TRBD2; DNA: TGTGCCAGCAGCCATAGCGGGAGTTTATCGCGGGAGCAGTACTTC; CDR3: CASSHSGSLSREQYF
V: TRBV18; size: many; J: TRBJ1-2; D: NA; DNA: TGTGCCAGCTCACCCGAGGGGGGCTATGGCTACACCTTC; CDR3: CASSPEGGYGYTF
V: TRBV19; size: many; J: TRBJ1-5; D: NA; DNA: TGTGCCAGTAGGGACGGAAAGGGCAATCAGCCCCAGCATTTT; CDR3: CASRDGKGNQPQHF
V: TRBV2; size: NA; J: TRBJ1-2; D: NA; DNA: TGTGCCAGCAGTCCACTCTATGGCTACACCTTC; CDR3: CASSPLYGYTF
V: TRBV6-2/TRBV6-3; size: medium-sized; J: TRBJ1-2; D: TRBD1; DNA: TGTGCCAGCAGTTACCTAACAGGGGGTTATGGCTACACCTTC; CDR3: CASSYLTGGYGYTF
V: TRBV11-1; size: many; J: TRBJ1-6; D: NA; DNA: TGTGCCAGCAGCTTATGGGGAAGAGGCTCACCCCTCCACTTT; CDR3: CASSLWGRGSPLHF
V: TRBV28; size: many; J: TRBJ2-1; D: TRBD2; DNA: TGTGCCAGCAGTTTAGGAGGGAGGGATGAGCAGTTCTTC; CDR3: CASSLGGRDEQFF
V: TRBV7-9; size: once; J: TRBJ1-5; D: TRBD1; DNA: TGTGCCAGCATGGCAGGGGGCGGCCAGCCCCAGCATTTT; CDR3: CASMAGGGQPQHF
V: TRBV5-4; size: few; J: TRBJ1-1; D: TRBD1; DNA: TGTGCCAGCAGACCGGGGACAGTGGACACTGAAGCTTTCTTT; CDR3: CASRPGTVDTEAFF
V: TRBV3-1; size: many; J: TRBJ1-1; D: NA; DNA: TGTGCCAGCAGCCCTTCATTGGGGGGGGCGGACACTGAAGCTTTCTTT; CDR3: CASSPSLGGADTEAFF
V: TRBV24-1; size: many; J: TRBJ2-3; D: TRBD1; DNA: TGTGCCACCAGTGAGGGGACAGGTCCTAGCACAGATACGCAGTATTTT; CDR3: CATSEGTGPSTDTQYF
V: TRBV3-1; size: many; J: TRBJ1-6; D: TRBD1; DNA: TGTGCCAGCAGCCCCCGGGACAGGGGTTTGAATTCACCCCTCCACTTT; CDR3: CASSPRDRGLNSPLHF
V: TRBV24-1; size: many; J: TRBJ2-5; D: TRBD1; DNA: TGTGCCACCATCCGAGGACAGGGAAGGGTTTGTCAAGAGACCCAGTACTTC; CDR3: CATIRGQGRVCQETQYF
V: TRBV7-8; size: NA; J: TRBJ2-7; D: TRBD2; DNA: TGTGCCAGCCGAATAGCGGGAAACATCTACGAGCAGTACTTC; CDR3: CASRIAGNIYEQYF
V: TRBV4-1; size: many; J: TRBJ1-1; D: NA; DNA: TGCGCCAGCAGCCAAGATGAAATCGGGAACACTGAAGCTTTCTTT; CDR3: CASSQDEIGNTEAFF
V: TRBV2; size: many; J: TRBJ2-7; D: TRBD1; DNA: TGTGCCAGCAGGGGACAGCCTGCGGAGCAGTACTTC; CDR3: CASRGQPAEQYF
V: TRBV4-1; size: many; J: TRBJ2-7; D: NA; DNA: TGCGCCAGCAGCCAGACAGAGTTACACGAGCAGTACTTC; CDR3: CASSQTELHEQYF
V: TRBV5-1; size: NA; J: TRBJ2-2; D: NA; DNA: TGCGCCAGCAGGGAATTTAGCGTGACCCGCGTTAACGGGGAGCTGTTTTTT; CDR3: CASREFSVTRVNGELFF
V: TRBV4-1; size: many; J: TRBJ1-5; D: NA; DNA: TGCGCCAGCAGCCAAGATAGCCAGGGAGGCCAGCCCCAGCATTTT; CDR3: CASSQDSQGGQPQHF
V: TRBV29-1; size: many; J: TRBJ1-2; D: NA; DNA: TGCAGCGTTGTACAGGAGGGCCAGTATGGCTACACCTTC; CDR3: CSVVQEGQYGYTF
V: TRBV28; size: many; J: TRBJ1-1; D: NA; DNA: TGTGCCAGCAGGTTGATGAACACTGAAGCTTTCTTT; CDR3: CASRLMNTEAFF
V: TRBV6-1; size: medium-sized; J: TRBJ1-3; D: TRBD1; DNA: TGTGCCAGCATCCTGGGACAGGGGGCAGACACCATATATTTT; CDR3: CASILGQGADTIYF
V: TRBV12-3/TRBV12-4; size: few; J: TRBJ1-4; D: NA; DNA: TGTGCCAGCAGTTTGGGAGTGCATGAAAAACTGTTTTTT; CDR3: CASSLGVHEKLFF
V: TRBV5-4; size: medium-sized; J: TRBJ2-7; D: TRBD2; DNA: TGTGCCAGCACCCGCGGGAGGGAAGCTTCCGAGCAGTACTTC; CDR3: CASTRGREASEQYF
V: TRBV6-5; size: few; J: TRBJ2-7; D: TRBD1; DNA: TGTGCCAGCAGTTACAACCAGATCAGGGGGCGCGGTCTCTACGAGCAGTACTTC; CDR3: CASSYNQIRGRGLYEQYF
V: TRBV20-1; size: many; J: TRBJ2-5; D: TRBD2; DNA: TGCAGTGCTACCATCATTCGACTAGCGGGGGCCGCGAAAGAGACCCAGTACTTC; CDR3: CSATIIRLAGAAKETQYF
V: TRBV6-1; size: few; J: TRBJ2-7; D: NA; DNA: TGTGCCAGCTCCAGGGGAGAGCAGTACTTC; CDR3: CASSRGEQYF